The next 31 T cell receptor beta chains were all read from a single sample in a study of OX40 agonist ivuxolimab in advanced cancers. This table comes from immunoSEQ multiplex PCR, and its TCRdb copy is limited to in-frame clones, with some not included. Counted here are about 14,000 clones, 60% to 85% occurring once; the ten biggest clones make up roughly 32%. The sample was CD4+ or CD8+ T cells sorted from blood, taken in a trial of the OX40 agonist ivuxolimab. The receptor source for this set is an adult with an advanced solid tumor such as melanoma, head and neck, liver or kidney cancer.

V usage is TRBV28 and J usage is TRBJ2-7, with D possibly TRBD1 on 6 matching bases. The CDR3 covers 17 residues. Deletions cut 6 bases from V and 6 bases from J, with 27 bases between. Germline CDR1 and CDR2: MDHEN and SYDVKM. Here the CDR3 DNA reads TGTGCCAGCAGCACGAACACCCACAGGGCGCCTCGACCCGAGCAGTACTTC. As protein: CASSTNTHRAPRPEQYF.

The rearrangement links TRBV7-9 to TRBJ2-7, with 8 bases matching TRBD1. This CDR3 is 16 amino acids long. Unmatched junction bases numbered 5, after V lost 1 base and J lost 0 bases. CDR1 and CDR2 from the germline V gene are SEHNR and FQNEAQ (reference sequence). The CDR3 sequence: CASSLERQGASYEQYF. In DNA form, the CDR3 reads TGTGCCAGCAGCTTAGAACGGCAGGGGGCCTCCTACGAGCAGTACTTC.

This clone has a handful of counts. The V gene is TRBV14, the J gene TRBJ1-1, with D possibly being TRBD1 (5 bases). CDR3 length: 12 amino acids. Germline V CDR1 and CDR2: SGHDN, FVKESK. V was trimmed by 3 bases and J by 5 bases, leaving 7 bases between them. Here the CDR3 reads CASSHGGTEAFF. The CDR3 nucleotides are TGTGCCAGCAGCCACGGGGGTACTGAAGCTTTCTTT.

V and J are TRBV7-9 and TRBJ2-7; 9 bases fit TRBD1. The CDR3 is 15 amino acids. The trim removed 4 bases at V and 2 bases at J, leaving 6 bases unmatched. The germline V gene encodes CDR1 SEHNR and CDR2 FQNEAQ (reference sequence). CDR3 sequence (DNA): TGTGCCAGCAGCTCCTGGACAGGGGACACCTACGAGCAGTACTTC. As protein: CASSSWTGDTYEQYF.

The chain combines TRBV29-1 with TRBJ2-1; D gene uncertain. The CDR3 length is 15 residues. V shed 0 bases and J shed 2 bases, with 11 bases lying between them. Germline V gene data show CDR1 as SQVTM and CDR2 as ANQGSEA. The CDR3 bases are TGCAGCGTTGAAGATGGGCAGGCTACCTACAATGAGCAGTTCTTC. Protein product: CSVEDGQATYNEQFF.

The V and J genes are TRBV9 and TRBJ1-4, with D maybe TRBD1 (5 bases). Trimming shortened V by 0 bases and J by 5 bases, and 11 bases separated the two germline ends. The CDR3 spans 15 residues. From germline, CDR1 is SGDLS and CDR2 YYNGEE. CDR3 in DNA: TGTGCCAGCAGCGTAGAGTGGGGGGAGAATGAAAAACTGTTTTTT. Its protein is CASSVEWGENEKLFF.

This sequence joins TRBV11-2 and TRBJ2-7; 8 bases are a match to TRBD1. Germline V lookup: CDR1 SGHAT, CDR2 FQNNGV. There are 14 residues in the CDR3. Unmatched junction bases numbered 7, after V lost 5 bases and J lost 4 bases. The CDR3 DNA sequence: TGTGCCAGCAGCGTACCGACAGGGGCATACGAGCAGTACTTC. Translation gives CASSVPTGAYEQYF. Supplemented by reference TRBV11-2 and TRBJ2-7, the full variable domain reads EAGVAQSPRYKIIEKRQSVAFWCNPISGHATLYWYQQILGQGPKLLIQFQNNGVVDDSQLPKDRFSAERLKGVDSTLKIQPAKLEDSAVYLCASSVPTGAYEQYFGPGTRLTVT.

The CDR3 region has the DNA TGTGCCAGCAGCTTAGACCCAGATTCCTACGAGCAGTACTTC. Its protein is CASSLDPDSYEQYF. J is TRBJ2-7 and V is TRBV13, with D unclear. CDR3 size: 14 residues. Trimming cost V 1 base and J 1 base, with 8 bases left between them. CDR1 is PRHDT, CDR2 FYEKMQ, per germline (reference sequence).

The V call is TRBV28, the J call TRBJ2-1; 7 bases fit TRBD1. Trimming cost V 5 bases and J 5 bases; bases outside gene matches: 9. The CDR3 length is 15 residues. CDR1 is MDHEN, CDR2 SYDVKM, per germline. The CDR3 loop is CASSPPGTADNEQFF. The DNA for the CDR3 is TGTGCCAGCAGTCCCCCCGGGACAGCCGACAATGAGCAGTTCTTC.

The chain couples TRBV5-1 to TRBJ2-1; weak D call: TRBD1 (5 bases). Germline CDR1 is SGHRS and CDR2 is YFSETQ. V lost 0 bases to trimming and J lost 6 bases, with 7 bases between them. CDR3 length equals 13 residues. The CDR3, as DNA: TGCGCCAGCAGCTTGGGTAGGGGCAATGAGCAGTTCTTC. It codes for CASSLGRGNEQFF.

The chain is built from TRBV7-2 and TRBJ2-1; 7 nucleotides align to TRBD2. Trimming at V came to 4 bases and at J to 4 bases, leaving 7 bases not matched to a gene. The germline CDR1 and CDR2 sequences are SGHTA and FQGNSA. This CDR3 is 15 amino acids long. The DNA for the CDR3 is TGTGCCAGCAGCTCCCGCCGGGAGGTATACAATGAGCAGTTCTTC. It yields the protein CASSSRREVYNEQFF.

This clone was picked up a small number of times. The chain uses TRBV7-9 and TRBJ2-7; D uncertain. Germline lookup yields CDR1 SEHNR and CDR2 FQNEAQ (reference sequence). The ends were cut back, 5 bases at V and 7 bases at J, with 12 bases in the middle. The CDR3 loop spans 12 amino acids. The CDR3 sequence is CASSPQLEEQYF. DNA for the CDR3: TGTGCCAGCAGCCCGCAATTGGAGGAGCAGTACTTC.

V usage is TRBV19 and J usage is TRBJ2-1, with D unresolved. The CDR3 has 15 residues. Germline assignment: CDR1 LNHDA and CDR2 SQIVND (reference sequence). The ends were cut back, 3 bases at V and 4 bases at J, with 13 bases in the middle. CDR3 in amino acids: CASSMGFLLYNEQFF. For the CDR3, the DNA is TGTGCCAGTAGTATGGGATTCCTCCTATACAATGAGCAGTTCTTC.

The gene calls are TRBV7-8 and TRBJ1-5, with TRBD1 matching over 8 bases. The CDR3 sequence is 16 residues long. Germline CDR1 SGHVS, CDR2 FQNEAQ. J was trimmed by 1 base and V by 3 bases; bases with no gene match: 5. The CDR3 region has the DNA TGTGCCAGCAGCTTGTACACAGGGGGGAGCAATCAGCCCCAGCATTTT. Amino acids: CASSLYTGGSNQPQHF.

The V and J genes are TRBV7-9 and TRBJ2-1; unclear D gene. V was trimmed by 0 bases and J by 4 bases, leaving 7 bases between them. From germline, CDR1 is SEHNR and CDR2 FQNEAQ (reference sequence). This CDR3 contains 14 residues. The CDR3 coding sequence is TGTGCCAGCAGCTTAGCGGTCGGGTACAATGAGCAGTTCTTC. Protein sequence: CASSLAVGYNEQFF.

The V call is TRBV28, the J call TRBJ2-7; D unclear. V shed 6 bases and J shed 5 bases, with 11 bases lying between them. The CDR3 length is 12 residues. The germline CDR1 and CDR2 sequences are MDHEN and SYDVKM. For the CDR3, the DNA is TGTGCCAGCAGACCCGCCCCGGACGAGCAGTACTTC. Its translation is CASRPAPDEQYF.

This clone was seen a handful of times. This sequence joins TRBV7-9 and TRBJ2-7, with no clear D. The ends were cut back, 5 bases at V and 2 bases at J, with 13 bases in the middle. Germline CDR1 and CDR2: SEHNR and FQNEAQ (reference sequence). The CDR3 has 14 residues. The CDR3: CASSPSGGAYEQYF. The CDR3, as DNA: TGTGCCAGCAGCCCGAGTGGTGGTGCCTACGAGCAGTACTTC.

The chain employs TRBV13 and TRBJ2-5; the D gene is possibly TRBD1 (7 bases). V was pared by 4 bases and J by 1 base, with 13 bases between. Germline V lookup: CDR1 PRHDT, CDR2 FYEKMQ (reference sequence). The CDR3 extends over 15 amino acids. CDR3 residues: CASSSQGGSQETQYF. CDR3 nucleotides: TGTGCCAGCAGCTCCCAGGGGGGAAGCCAAGAGACCCAGTACTTC.

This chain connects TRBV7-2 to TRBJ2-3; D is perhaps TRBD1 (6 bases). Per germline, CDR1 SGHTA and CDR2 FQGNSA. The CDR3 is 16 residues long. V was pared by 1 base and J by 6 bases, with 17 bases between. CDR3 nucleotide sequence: TGTGCCAGCAGCTTAGAGTGGTGGGGGCCCCCGGATACGCAGTATTTT. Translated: CASSLEWWGPPDTQYF.

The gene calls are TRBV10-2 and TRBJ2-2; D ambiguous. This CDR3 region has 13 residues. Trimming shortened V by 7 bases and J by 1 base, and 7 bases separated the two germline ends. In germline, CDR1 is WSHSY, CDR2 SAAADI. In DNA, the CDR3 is TGCGCCAGCACCCCTCAGAACACCGGGGAGCTGTTTTTT. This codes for CASTPQNTGELFF.

Here the CDR3 reads CASSLGVREDQPQHF. Here the CDR3 DNA reads TGTGCCAGCAGCTTAGGGGTCAGGGAAGATCAGCCCCAGCATTTT. This chain uses TRBV7-9 with TRBJ1-5, with D possibly being TRBD1 (5 bases). The V gene's germline CDR1 is SEHNR and CDR2 FQNEAQ (reference sequence). The CDR3 is made up of 15 amino acids. V lost 1 base and J 5 bases, leaving 12 bases between the germline ends.

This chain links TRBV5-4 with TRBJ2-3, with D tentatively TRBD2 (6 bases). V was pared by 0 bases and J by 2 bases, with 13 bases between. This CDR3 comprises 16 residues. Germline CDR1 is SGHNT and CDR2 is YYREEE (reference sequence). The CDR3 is CASSLAAAGSTDTQYF. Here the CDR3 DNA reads TGTGCCAGCAGCTTGGCCGCCGCGGGATCCACAGATACGCAGTATTTT.

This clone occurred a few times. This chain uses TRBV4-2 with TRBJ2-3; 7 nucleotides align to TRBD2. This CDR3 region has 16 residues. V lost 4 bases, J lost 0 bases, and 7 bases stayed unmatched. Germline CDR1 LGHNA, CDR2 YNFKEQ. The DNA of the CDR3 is TGTGCCAGCAGCCCCGGGACTACCCCTAGCACAGATACGCAGTATTTT. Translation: CASSPGTTPSTDTQYF.

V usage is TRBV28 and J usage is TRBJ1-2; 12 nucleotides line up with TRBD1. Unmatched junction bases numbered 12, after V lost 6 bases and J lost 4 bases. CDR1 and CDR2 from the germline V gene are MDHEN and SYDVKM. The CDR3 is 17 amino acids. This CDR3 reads CASSRPRDRGLPYGYTF. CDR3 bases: TGTGCCAGCAGCCGCCCACGGGACAGGGGGCTCCCCTATGGCTACACCTTC.

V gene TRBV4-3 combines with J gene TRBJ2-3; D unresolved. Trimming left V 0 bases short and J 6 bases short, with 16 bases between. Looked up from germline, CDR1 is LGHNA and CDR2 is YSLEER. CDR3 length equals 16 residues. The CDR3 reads CASSQDLQSPADTQYF. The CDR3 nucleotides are TGCGCCAGCAGCCAAGATCTTCAGTCCCCGGCCGATACGCAGTATTTT.

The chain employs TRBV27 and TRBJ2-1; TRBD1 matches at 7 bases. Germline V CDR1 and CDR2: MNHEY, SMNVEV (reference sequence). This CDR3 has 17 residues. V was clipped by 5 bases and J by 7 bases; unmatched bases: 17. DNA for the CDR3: TGTGCCAGCAGTACCTTGGACAGGCCCACGACGGTGAATGAGCAGTTCTTC. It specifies CASSTLDRPTTVNEQFF.

The CDR3 loop is CASSLDLGTAQETQYF. CDR3 coding DNA: TGTGCCAGCAGCTTAGATCTCGGGACAGCACAAGAGACCCAGTACTTC. V and J are TRBV11-2 and TRBJ2-5; 7 bases align to TRBD1. This CDR3 has 16 residues. Trimming at V came to 0 bases and at J to 2 bases, leaving 6 bases not matched to a gene. From germline, CDR1 is SGHAT and CDR2 FQNNGV. Using reference TRBV11-2 and TRBJ2-5 for the parts outside the CDR3, the full variable domain is EAGVAQSPRYKIIEKRQSVAFWCNPISGHATLYWYQQILGQGPKLLIQFQNNGVVDDSQLPKDRFSAERLKGVDSTLKIQPAKLEDSAVYLCASSLDLGTAQETQYFGPGTRLLVL.

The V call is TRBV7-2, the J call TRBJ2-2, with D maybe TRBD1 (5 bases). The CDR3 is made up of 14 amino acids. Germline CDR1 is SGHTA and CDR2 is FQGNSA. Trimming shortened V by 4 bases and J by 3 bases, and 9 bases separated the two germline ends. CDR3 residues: CASSSTGYTGELFF. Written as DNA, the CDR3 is TGTGCCAGCAGCTCCACAGGATACACCGGGGAGCTGTTTTTT.

The CDR3 loop reads CASSPSGITDTQYF. In DNA form, the CDR3 reads TGTGCCAGCAGCCCTAGCGGAATCACAGATACGCAGTATTTT. V usage is TRBV7-9 and J usage is TRBJ2-3; 7 nucleotides match TRBD2. Germline loops: CDR1 SEHNR, CDR2 FQNEAQ (reference sequence). V was clipped by 5 bases and J by 2 bases; unmatched bases: 4. The CDR3 spans 14 residues.

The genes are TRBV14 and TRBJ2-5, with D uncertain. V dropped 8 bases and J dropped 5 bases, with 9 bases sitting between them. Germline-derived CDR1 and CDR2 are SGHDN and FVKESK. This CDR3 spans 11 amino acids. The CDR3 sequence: CASAGWETQYF. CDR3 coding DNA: TGTGCCAGCGCTGGGTGGGAGACCCAGTACTTC.

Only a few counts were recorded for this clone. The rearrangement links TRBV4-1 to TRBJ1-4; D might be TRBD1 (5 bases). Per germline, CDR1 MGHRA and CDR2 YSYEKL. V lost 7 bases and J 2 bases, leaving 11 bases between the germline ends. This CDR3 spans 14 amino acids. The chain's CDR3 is CASTRDPTNEKLFF. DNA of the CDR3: TGCGCCAGCACCCGGGACCCTACTAATGAAAAACTGTTTTTT.